Reported below is one TCR beta chain. The antigen is undetermined. Repertoires were generated with immunoSEQ multiplex PCR, while TCRdb's copy carries only in-frame clones and drops some. This table holds about 93,000 clones, over 85% found once. The entry originates in a study of T cell responses to AZD1222 COVID-19 vaccine. Whole-study findings and limits: There were mostly white British donors and more females than males, and clonal diversity was possibly underestimated.

CDR3 length equals 15 residues. V lost 8 bases to trimming and J lost 2 bases; unmatched junction nucleotides: 6. Germline assignment: CDR1 WSHSY and CDR2 SAAADI. The chain is built from TRBV10-2 and TRBJ2-5, with 12 bases aligning to TRBD1. This sample comprised peripheral blood, obtained on day 0 of MenACWY control vaccination. This receptor was identified in an adult in good health. This CDR3 is CASGGQGASQETQYF. Written as DNA, the CDR3 is TGCGCCAGCGGGGGACAGGGGGCATCTCAAGAGACCCAGTACTTC.